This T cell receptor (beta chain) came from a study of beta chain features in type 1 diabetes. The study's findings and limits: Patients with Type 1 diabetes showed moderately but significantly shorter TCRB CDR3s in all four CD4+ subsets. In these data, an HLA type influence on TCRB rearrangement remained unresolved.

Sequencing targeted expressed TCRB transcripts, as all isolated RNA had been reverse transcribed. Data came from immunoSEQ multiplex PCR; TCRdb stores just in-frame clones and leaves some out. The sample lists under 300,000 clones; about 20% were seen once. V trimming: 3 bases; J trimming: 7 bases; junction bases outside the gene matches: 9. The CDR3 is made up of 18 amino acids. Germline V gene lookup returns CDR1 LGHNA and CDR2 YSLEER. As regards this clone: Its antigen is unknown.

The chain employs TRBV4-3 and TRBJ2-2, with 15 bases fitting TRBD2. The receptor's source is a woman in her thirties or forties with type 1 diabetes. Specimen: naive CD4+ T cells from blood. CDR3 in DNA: TGCGCCAGCAGCCAGGACCTCGGACTAGCGGGAGGGTTCGGGGAGCTGTTTTTT. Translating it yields CASSQDLGLAGGFGELFF.